The entry below describes one T cell receptor (beta chain). This may stem from a read error, because a much larger clone lies one nucleotide away. This CDR3 is missing its conserved last phenylalanine or tryptophan, likely due to a read error. V was trimmed by 1 base and J by 4 bases, leaving 13 bases between them. This CDR3 spans 14 amino acids. Germline V CDR1 and CDR2: DFQATT, SNEGSKA (reference sequence). This entry is derived from a study of T-cell reconstitution after alpha-beta-depleted transplantation in children. For TCRbeta, the library was prepared with unique molecular identifiers. TCRdb analysed the PCR reads with MiXCR anew, one entry per CDR3 protein. Of some 400,000 distinct CDR3 sequences listed, approximately 20% are singletons.

This chain connects TRBV20-1 to TRBJ1-1; perhaps TRBD1 as D (6 bases). This specimen was PBMCs from the stem cell graft donor, taken from the stem cell graft. The TCR comes from a human donor who donated a stem cell graft to a child with acute myeloid leukemia. The DNA of the CDR3 is TGCAGTGCTAGAGCAGGAGGGGGGGCCACTGAAGCTTTCTGT. This codes for CSARAGGGATEAFC.